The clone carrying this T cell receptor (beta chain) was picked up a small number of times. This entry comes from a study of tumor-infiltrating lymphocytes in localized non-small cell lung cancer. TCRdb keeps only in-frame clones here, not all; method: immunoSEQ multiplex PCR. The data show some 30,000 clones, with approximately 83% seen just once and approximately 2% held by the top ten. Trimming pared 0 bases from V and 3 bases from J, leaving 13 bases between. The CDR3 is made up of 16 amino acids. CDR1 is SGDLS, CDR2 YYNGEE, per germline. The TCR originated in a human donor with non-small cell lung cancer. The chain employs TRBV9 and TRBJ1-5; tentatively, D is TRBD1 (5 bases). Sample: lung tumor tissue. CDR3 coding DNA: TGTGCCAGCAGCGTAGGTGAAGGGGCCAACAATCAGCCCCAGCATTTT. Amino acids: CASSVGEGANNQPQHF. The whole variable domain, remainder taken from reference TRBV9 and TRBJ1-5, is DSGVTQTPKHLITATGQRVTLRCSPRSGDLSVYWYQQSLDQGLQFLIQYYNGEERAKGNILERFSAQQFPDLHSELNLSSLELGDSALYFCASSVGEGANNQPQHFGDGTRLSIL.